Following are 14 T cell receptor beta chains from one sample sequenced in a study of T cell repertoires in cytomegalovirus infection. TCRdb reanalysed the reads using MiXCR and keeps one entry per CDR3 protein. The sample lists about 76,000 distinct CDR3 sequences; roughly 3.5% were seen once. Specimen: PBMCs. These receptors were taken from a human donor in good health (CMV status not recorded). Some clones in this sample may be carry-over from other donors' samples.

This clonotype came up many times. CDR3 in DNA: TGTGCCAGCTCCGCCGTCGGAGGAGGCTACACTGAAGCTTTCTTT. As protein: CASSAVGGGYTEAFF. The chain employs TRBV18 and TRBJ1-1, with D uncertain. CDR3 size: 15 residues. Germline-derived CDR1 and CDR2 are KGHSH and LQKENI. The V end lost 6 bases, the J end lost 3 bases, and 17 bases lay between the germline ends.

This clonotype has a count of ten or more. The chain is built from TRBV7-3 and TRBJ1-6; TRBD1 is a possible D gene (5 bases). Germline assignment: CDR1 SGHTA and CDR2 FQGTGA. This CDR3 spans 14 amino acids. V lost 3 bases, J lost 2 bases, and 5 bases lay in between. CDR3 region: CASSLGAYNSPLHF. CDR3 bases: TGTGCCAGCAGCTTGGGGGCCTATAATTCACCCCTCCACTTT.

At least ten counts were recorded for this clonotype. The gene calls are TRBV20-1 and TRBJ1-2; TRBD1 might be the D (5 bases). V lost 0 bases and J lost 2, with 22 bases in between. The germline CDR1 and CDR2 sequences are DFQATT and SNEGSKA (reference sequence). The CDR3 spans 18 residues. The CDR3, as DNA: TGCAGTGCTAGAGATGATTACCGGGACGGAGATACCAACTATGGCTACACCTTC. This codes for CSARDDYRDGDTNYGYTF.

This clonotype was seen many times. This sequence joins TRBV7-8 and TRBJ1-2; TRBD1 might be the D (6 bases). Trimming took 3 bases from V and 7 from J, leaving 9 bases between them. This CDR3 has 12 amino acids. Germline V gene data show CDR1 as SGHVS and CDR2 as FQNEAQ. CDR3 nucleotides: TGTGCCAGCAGCTTCGGACAGACTGGCTACACCTTC. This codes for CASSFGQTGYTF.

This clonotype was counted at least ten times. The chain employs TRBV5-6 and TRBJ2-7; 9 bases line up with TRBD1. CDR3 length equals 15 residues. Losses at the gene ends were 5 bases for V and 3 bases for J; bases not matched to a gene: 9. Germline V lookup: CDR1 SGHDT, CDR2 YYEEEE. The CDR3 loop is CASSPPGQGYYEQYF. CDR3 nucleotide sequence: TGTGCCAGCAGTCCTCCGGGACAGGGTTACTACGAGCAGTACTTC.

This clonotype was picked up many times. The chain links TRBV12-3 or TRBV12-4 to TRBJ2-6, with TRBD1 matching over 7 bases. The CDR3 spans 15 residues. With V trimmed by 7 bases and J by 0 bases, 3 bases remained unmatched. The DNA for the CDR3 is TGTGCCAGCAAACGACAGGGCTCTGGGGCCAACGTCCTGACTTTC. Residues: CASKRQGSGANVLTF.

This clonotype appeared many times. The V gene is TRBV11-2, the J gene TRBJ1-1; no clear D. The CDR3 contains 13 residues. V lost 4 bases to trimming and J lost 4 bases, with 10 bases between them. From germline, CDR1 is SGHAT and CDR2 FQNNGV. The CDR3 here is CASSSTTGTEAFF. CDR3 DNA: TGTGCCAGCAGCTCGACCACCGGCACTGAAGCTTTCTTT. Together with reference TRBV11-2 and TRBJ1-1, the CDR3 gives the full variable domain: EAGVAQSPRYKIIEKRQSVAFWCNPISGHATLYWYQQILGQGPKLLIQFQNNGVVDDSQLPKDRFSAERLKGVDSTLKIQPAKLEDSAVYLCASSSTTGTEAFFGQGTRLTVV.

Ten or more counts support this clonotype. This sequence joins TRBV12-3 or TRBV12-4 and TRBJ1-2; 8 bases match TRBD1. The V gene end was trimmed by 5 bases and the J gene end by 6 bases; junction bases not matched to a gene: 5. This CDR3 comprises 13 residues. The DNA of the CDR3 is TGTGCCAGCAGTCGGACAGGGAAGGATGGCTACACCTTC. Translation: CASSRTGKDGYTF.

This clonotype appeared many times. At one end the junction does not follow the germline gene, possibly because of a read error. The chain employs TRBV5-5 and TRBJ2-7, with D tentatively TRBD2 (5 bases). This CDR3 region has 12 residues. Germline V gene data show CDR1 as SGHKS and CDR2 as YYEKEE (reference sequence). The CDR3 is CVSSLDYYEQYF. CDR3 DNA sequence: TGTGTCAGCAGCTTAGACTACTACGAGCAGTACTTC.

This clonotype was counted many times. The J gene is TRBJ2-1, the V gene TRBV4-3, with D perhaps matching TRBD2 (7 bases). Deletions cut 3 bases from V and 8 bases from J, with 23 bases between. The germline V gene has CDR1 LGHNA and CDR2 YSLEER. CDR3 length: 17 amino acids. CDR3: CASSHPAGGGPRDEQFF. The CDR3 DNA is TGCGCCAGCAGCCACCCGGCTGGGGGGGGGCCCCGGGATGAGCAGTTCTTC.

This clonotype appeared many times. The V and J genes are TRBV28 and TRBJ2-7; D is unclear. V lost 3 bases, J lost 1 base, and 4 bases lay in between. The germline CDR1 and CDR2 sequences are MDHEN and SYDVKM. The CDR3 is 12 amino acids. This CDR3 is CASSFLSYEQYF. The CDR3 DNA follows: TGTGCCAGCAGTTTTCTTTCCTACGAGCAGTACTTC.

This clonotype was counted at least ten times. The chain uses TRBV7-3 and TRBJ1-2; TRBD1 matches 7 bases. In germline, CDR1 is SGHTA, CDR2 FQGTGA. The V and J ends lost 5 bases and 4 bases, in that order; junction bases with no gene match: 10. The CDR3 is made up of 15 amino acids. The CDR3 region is CASSSLKQGTYGYTF. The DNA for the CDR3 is TGTGCCAGCAGCAGCTTAAAACAGGGGACCTATGGCTACACCTTC.

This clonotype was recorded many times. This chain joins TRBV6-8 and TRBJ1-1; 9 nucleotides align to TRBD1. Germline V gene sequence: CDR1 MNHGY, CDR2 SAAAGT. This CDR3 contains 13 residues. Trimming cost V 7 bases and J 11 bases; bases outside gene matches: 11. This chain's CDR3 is CASKPQQGAGAFF. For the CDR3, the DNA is TGTGCCAGCAAGCCCCAACAGGGGGCTGGGGCTTTCTTT.

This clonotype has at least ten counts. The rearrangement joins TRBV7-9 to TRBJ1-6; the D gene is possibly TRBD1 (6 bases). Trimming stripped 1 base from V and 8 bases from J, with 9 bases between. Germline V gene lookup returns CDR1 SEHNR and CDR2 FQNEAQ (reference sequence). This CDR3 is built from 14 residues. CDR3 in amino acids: CASSLGDTHSPLHF. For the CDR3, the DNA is TGTGCCAGCAGCTTAGGGGACACACATTCACCCCTCCACTTT.